What follows describes a single T cell receptor beta chain. This sample was included in a study of blood T cell repertoires in COVID-19. Looking at the study overall: There were acute and convalescent COVID-19 samples, and they came from the United States, Italy and Spain. The cDNA or gDNA used as material had been derived from T cells, B-cell-depleted T cells, or PBMCs.

In the original workflow: Amplification with reference gene primers provided the estimates of nucleated cell counts. Repertoires were generated with immunoSEQ multiplex PCR, while TCRdb's copy carries only in-frame clones and drops some. D and trimming were read from the DNA, whereas the V and J calls and clone size are those reported in that table. Of about 260,000 clones in the sample, 75% to 90% were seen once. V lost 3 bases to trimming and J lost 5 bases; unmatched junction nucleotides: 10. CDR1 and CDR2 (germline): SGDLS, YYNGEE. CDR3 length equals 15 residues. The sample comprised peripheral blood. J is TRBJ2-7 and V is TRBV9; 8 bases map to TRBD1. The TCR originated in a woman aged 40 to 49 who had recovered from COVID-19. CDR3 sequence (DNA): TGTGCCAGCAGCGCCCGGGACAGGTCTATCCACGAGCAGTACTTC. This encodes CASSARDRSIHEQYF. Full variable domain (outside the CDR3, taken from reference TRBV9 and TRBJ2-7): DSGVTQTPKHLITATGQRVTLRCSPRSGDLSVYWYQQSLDQGLQFLIQYYNGEERAKGNILERFSAQQFPDLHSELNLSSLELGDSALYFCASSARDRSIHEQYFGPGTRLTVT.